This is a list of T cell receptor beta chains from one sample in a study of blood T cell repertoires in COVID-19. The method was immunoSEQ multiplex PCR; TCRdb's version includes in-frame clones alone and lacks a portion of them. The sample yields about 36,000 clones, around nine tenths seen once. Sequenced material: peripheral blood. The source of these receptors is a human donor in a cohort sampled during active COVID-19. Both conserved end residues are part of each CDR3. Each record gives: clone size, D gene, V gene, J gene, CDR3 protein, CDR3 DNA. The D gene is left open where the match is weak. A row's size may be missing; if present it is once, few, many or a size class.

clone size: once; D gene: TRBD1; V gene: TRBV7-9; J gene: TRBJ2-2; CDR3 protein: CASSARDRAGELFF; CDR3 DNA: TGTGCCAGCAGCGCTCGGGACAGGGCCGGGGAGCTGTTTTTT
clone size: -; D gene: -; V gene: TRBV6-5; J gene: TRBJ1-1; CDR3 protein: CASSYMGGRGTEAFF; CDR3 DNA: TGTGCCAGCAGTTACATGGGGGGGAGGGGCACTGAAGCTTTCTTT
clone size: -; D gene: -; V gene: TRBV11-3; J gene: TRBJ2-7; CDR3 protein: CASSFNLGGEQYF; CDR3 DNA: TGTGCCAGCAGCTTTAATCTGGGCGGGGAGCAGTACTTC
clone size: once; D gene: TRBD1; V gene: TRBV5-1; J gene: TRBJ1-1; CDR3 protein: CASSPRTGAANTEAFF; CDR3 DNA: TGCGCCAGCTCACCGAGGACAGGGGCCGCCAACACTGAAGCTTTCTTT
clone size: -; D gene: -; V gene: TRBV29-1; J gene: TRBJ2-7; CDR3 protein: CSVELADSSYEQYF; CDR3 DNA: TGCAGCGTTGAACTAGCGGACAGCTCCTACGAGCAGTACTTC
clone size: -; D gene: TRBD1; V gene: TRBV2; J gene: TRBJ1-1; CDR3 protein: CASVRQGPATEAFF; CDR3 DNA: TGTGCCAGCGTCCGACAGGGCCCCGCCACTGAAGCTTTCTTT
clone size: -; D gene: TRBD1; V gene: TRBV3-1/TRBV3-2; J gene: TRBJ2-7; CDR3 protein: CASSPAGQGSYEQYF; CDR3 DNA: TGTGCCAGCAGCCCAGCGGGACAGGGCTCCTACGAGCAGTACTTC
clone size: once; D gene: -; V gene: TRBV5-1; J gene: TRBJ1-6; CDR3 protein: CASRNREGGNSPLHF; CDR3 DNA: TGCGCCAGCAGAAACAGGGAAGGTGGGAATTCACCCCTCCACTTT
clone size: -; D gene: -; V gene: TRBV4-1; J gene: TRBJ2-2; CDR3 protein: CASSQDKAPANTGELFF; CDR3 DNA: TGCGCCAGCAGCCAAGATAAAGCGCCCGCGAACACCGGGGAGCTGTTTTTT
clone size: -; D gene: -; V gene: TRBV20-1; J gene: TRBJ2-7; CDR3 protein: CSAARSYEQYF; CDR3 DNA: TGCAGTGCGGCTAGGTCCTACGAGCAGTACTTC
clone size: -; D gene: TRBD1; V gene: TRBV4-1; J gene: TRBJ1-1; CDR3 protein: CASSQRPTGGAEAFF; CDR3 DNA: TGCGCCAGCAGCCAACGCCCGACAGGGGGTGCTGAAGCTTTCTTT
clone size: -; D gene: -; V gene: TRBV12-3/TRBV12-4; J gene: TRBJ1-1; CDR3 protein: CASSYGGKEAFF; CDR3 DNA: TGTGCCAGCAGCTACGGGGGGAAGGAAGCTTTCTTT
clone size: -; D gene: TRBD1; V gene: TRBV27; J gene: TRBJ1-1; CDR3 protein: CASSFPGQGAEAFF; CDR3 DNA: TGTGCCAGCAGTTTCCCCGGACAGGGTGCAGAAGCTTTCTTT
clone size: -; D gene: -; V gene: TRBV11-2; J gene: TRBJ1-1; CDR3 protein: CASSLVSGGADTEAFF; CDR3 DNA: TGTGCCAGCAGCTTAGTCTCCGGGGGGGCGGACACTGAAGCTTTCTTT
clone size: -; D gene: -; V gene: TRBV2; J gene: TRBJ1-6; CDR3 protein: CASRPGNSPLHF; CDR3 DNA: TGTGCCAGCAGGCCGGGAAATTCACCCCTCCACTTT
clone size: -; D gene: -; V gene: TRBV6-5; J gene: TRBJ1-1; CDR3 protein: CASSYLGGTEAFF; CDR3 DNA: TGTGCCAGCAGTTACTTGGGGGGGACTGAAGCTTTCTTT
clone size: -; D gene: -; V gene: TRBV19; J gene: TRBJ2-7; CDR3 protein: CASSIRQVDEQYF; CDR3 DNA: TGTGCCAGTAGTATAAGACAGGTGGACGAGCAGTACTTC
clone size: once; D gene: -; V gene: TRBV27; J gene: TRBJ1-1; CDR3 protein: CASSFSQGNTEAFF; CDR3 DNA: TGTGCCAGCAGTTTCTCCCAGGGGAACACTGAAGCTTTCTTT
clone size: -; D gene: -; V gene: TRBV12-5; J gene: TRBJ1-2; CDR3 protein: CASGQGSYGYTF; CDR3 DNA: TGTGCTAGTGGTCAGGGGTCCTATGGCTACACCTTC
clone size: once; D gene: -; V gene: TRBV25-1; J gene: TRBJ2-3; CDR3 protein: CASMAGLADTQYF; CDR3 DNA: TGTGCCAGCATGGCAGGGCTAGCGGATACGCAGTATTTT
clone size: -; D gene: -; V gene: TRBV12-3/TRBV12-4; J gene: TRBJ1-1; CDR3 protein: CASSVGEGVQAFF; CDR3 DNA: TGTGCCAGCAGCGTCGGAGAGGGAGTTCAAGCTTTCTTT
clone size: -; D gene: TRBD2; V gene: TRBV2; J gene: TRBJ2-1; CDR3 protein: CASSPGGGISYNEQFF; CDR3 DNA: TGTGCCAGCAGCCCCGGGGGGGGAATCTCCTACAATGAGCAGTTCTTC
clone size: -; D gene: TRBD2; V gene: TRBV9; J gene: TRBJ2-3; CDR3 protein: CASSVGSGGPWDTQYF; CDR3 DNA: TGTGCCAGCAGCGTAGGGAGCGGGGGCCCCTGGGATACGCAGTATTTT
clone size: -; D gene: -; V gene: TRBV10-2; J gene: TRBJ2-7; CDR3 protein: CASSDRGELGEQYF; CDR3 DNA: TGCGCCAGCAGTGATCGAGGAGAGCTTGGCGAGCAGTACTTC
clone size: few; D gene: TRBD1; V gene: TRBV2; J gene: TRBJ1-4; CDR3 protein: CASIKQGMYEKLFF; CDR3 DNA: TGTGCCAGCATTAAACAGGGGATGTATGAAAAACTGTTTTTT